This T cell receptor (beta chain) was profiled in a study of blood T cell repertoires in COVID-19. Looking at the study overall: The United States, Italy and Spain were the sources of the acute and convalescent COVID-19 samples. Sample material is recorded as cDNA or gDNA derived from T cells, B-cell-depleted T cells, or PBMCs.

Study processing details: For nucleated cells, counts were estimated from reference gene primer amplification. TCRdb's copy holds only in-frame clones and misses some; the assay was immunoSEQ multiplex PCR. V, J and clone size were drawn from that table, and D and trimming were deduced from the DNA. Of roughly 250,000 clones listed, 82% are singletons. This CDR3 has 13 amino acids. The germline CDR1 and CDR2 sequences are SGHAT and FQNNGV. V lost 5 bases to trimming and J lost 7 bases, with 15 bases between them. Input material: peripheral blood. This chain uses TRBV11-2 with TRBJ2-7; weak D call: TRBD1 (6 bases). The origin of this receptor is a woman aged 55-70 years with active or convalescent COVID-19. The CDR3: CASSLGQHGEQYF. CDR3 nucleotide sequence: TGTGCCAGCAGCCTCGGACAGCACGGGGAGCAGTACTTC.